This T cell receptor (beta chain) was documented in a study of cytomegalovirus exposure and HLA in healthy donors. Whole-study results and caveats: Within an earlier analysis, most TCR beta V segments proved productive either about 90% or about 30% of the time.

Concerning this clone itself: Antigen specificity is unknown.

V lost 6 bases and J lost 7, with 12 bases in between. This CDR3 is 12 amino acids long. From germline, CDR1 is ENHRY and CDR2 SYGVKD. Both 60 Vbeta primers and 13 Jbeta primers went into the PCR. As handled by the study authors: The count from a later analysis was tens of millions of unique TCR beta chains, 9 million to 12 million of them shared. Only in-frame clones appear in the TCRdb table, and some are missing; sequencing was by immunoSEQ multiplex PCR. V and J calls and clone size follow that table, whereas D and trimming were derived from the DNA. The sample totals about 79,000 clones; its top ten clones hold about 4.6%.

The sequenced sample was PBMCs. This receptor was identified in a man aged 30 to 45 in good health and CMV-seronegative. The chain has TRBV10-3 and TRBJ2-5; tentative D call: TRBD2 (6 bases). The chain's CDR3 is CAIRRERGTQYF. CDR3 coding DNA: TGTGCCATCAGACGGGAGAGGGGGACCCAGTACTTC.